Here is one T cell receptor beta chain with its context. Then a second PCR, running roughly 7 to 11 cycles, was carried out with a sample-barcoded 5' primer and a J-beta primer mix. TCRdb analysed the 5' RACE reads with MiXCR anew, one entry per CDR3 protein. The sample shows about 680,000 distinct CDR3 sequences, 49% of them seen only once. This record belongs to a study of blood T cells in healthy people across ages. The source material was blood. The TCR was taken from a woman aged 55-69 years in good health.

CDR3 nucleotides: TGTGCCAGCAGCTTGGCCGGGCCAGCACCCTACGAGCAGTACTTC. It codes for CASSLAGPAPYEQYF. The V gene is TRBV5-8, the J gene TRBJ2-7; D remains ambiguous. V lost 0 bases and J 2 bases, leaving 12 bases between the germline ends. CDR1 SGHTS and CDR2 YDEGEE come from the germline V gene. The CDR3 covers 15 residues.